This TCR beta chain was observed in a study of blood T cell repertoires in COVID-19. Background on the study: Sources were T cells, B-cell-depleted T cells, or PBMCs; the material itself was cDNA or gDNA.

The CDR3 is 14 residues long. Trimming removed 0 bases from V and 8 bases from J, with 13 bases in between. Germline CDR1 reads SEHNR; CDR2 reads FQNEAQ (reference sequence). As originally analysed: Amplification of reference gene primers was used by the study to estimate nucleated cell counts. Profiled with immunoSEQ multiplex PCR; TCRdb holds only in-frame clones, not every one. For V, J and clone size, that table is used; D and trimming come from the DNA. The sample has under 110,000 clones, 85% seen once. V usage is TRBV7-9 and J usage is TRBJ1-1; D gene uncertain. This TCR was sampled from a woman in her 70s with active or convalescent COVID-19. The sequenced sample consisted of peripheral blood. The CDR3 nucleotides are TGTGCCAGCAGCTTAGCCCCGGGTGTCGGGGAAGCTTTCTTT. Translation gives CASSLAPGVGEAFF.